The 30 T cell receptor beta chains below were found in one sample sequenced in a study of technical replicates of blood from a few donors. TCRdb's copy holds only in-frame clones and misses some; the assay was immunoSEQ multiplex PCR. The table records about 13,000 clones, around 79% of them present only once. Sequencing was performed on PBMCs. The receptor set was obtained from a human donor in good health.

CDR3: CASSYATGNPGNTIYF. DNA of the CDR3: TGTGCCAGCAGTTACGCTACAGGGAACCCTGGAAACACCATATATTTT. The rearrangement uses TRBV6-6 and TRBJ1-3, with D possibly TRBD1 on 6 matching bases. The CDR3 is made up of 16 amino acids. Germline V CDR1 and CDR2: MNHNY, SVGAGI (reference sequence). Trimming left V 2 bases short and J 2 bases short, with 13 bases between.

Comment on this clone: It is unclear where the CDR3 begins or ends on the DNA, so no DNA is shown, and the CDR3 is as TCRdb lists it. CDR3 sequence reads: CASSSSGLAGTTSGANVLTF. V is TRBV27 and J is TRBJ2-6; TRBD2 was called by the table and not checked on the DNA. Per the germline V gene, CDR1 is MNHEY and CDR2 is SMNVEV (reference sequence). 20 amino acids form the CDR3, both terminal residues included.

The genes are TRBV12-5 and TRBJ2-2; the D gene is possibly TRBD2 (7 bases). Per germline, CDR1 LGHNT and CDR2 FRNRAP. The CDR3 has 15 amino acids. V lost 1 base to trimming and J lost 5 bases, with 11 bases between them. The CDR3 DNA reads as TGTGCTAGTGGTTTGGGGGAGGGGGTGACCGGGGAGCTGTTTTTT. It codes for CASGLGEGVTGELFF.

The V gene is TRBV9, the J gene TRBJ1-3; 7 nucleotides align to TRBD1. V lost 0 bases to trimming and J lost 8 bases; unmatched junction nucleotides: 14. CDR3 length: 17 residues. Germline values: CDR1 SGDLS, CDR2 YYNGEE. In DNA, the CDR3 is TGTGCCAGCAGCGTAGTCGCTCTTCCCGGACAGGAATACACCATATATTTT. This codes for CASSVVALPGQEYTIYF.

This clone was picked up a small number of times. The chain couples TRBV29-1 to TRBJ2-5; the match to TRBD1 covers 8 bases. V lost 2 bases to trimming and J lost 5 bases; unmatched junction nucleotides: 4. This CDR3 comprises 13 residues. Germline lookup yields CDR1 SQVTM and CDR2 ANQGSEA. The CDR3 DNA reads as TGCAGCGTTGAATTGGCAGGGGGCGAGACCCAGTACTTC. The encoded protein is CSVELAGGETQYF.

This chain links TRBV10-3 with TRBJ2-1; 11 bases line up with TRBD2. Unmatched junction bases numbered 6, after V lost 2 bases and J lost 9 bases. Germline V gene data show CDR1 as ENHRY and CDR2 as SYGVKD. The CDR3 has 15 residues. CDR3 nucleotides: TGTGCCATCAGTGAGGTAGCGGGAGGGCCGGTTGAGCAGTTCTTC. Amino acids: CAISEVAGGPVEQFF.

Only a few counts were recorded for this clone. This chain connects TRBV6-6 to TRBJ2-3, with D perhaps TRBD2 (6 bases). The CDR3 has 15 residues. V lost 7 bases and J lost 0, with 14 bases in between. Germline V gene sequence: CDR1 MNHNY, CDR2 SVGAGI (reference sequence). The CDR3 sequence is CASTQSRGSTDTQYF. CDR3 coding DNA: TGTGCCAGCACCCAATCCCGGGGGAGCACAGATACGCAGTATTTT.

This sequence joins TRBV5-1 and TRBJ2-5; TRBD1 might be the D (6 bases). The CDR3 runs to 14 residues. V dropped 4 bases and J dropped 3 bases, with 13 bases sitting between them. Germline V gene lookup returns CDR1 SGHRS and CDR2 YFSETQ. As DNA, the CDR3 is TGCGCCAGCAGCATACCGGGACAAGAAGAGACCCAGTACTTC. Amino acid sequence: CASSIPGQEETQYF.

V is TRBV28 and J is TRBJ1-4, with D maybe TRBD1 (5 bases). The V gene lost 5 bases and the J gene lost 0 bases, with 7 bases spanning the gap. The CDR3 spans 14 residues. Germline V gene data show CDR1 as MDHEN and CDR2 as SYDVKM. CDR3 amino acids: CASSPGTTNEKLFF. CDR3 DNA sequence: TGTGCCAGCAGTCCAGGGACAACTAATGAAAAACTGTTTTTT.

The gene calls are TRBV7-9 and TRBJ2-7, with D tentatively TRBD2 (6 bases). V was pared by 0 bases and J by 2 bases, with 14 bases between. The CDR3 totals 16 residues. Germline loops: CDR1 SEHNR, CDR2 FQNEAQ (reference sequence). The CDR3 DNA is TGTGCCAGCAGCTTAGCGCTCGGGGGAAATACCTACGAGCAGTACTTC. As protein: CASSLALGGNTYEQYF.

The rearrangement uses TRBV4-1 and TRBJ2-1; 12 nucleotides match TRBD2. The V and J ends lost 4 bases and 3 bases, in that order; junction bases with no gene match: 13. Germline CDR1 is MGHRA and CDR2 is YSYEKL. The CDR3 runs to 19 residues. Here the CDR3 DNA reads TGCGCCAGCAGCCGGGGTTTACTAGCGGGAGGCCAGGTCTACAATGAGCAGTTCTTC. This gives the protein CASSRGLLAGGQVYNEQFF.

The chain employs TRBV27 and TRBJ2-3, with D perhaps TRBD2 (6 bases). This CDR3 comprises 16 residues. The germline V gene has CDR1 MNHEY and CDR2 SMNVEV (reference sequence). The germline V and J ends were trimmed by 4 bases and 6 bases, with 20 bases remaining between them. The CDR3, as DNA: TGTGCCAGCAGTTCCAGCGCTCATAGCGGCCCCGATACGCAGTATTTT. This gives the protein CASSSSAHSGPDTQYF.

This chain joins TRBV5-1 and TRBJ2-3; no firm D call. Germline assignment: CDR1 SGHRS and CDR2 YFSETQ. There are 18 residues in the CDR3. Trimming left V 0 bases short and J 2 bases short, with 19 bases between. The CDR3 bases are TGCGCCAGCAGCTTGGGTACGGTCGGGTATTCCCTCACAGATACGCAGTATTTT. Protein: CASSLGTVGYSLTDTQYF.

This rearrangement joins TRBV14 to TRBJ1-2; 7 nucleotides line up with TRBD1. This CDR3 region has 14 residues. V trimming: 5 bases; J trimming: 4 bases; junction bases outside the gene matches: 7. Germline V gene data show CDR1 as SGHDN and CDR2 as FVKESK. The CDR3 coding sequence is TGTGCCAGCAGCGCTTTCCGGGACAGCTATGGCTACACCTTC. Its translation: CASSAFRDSYGYTF.

This rearrangement joins TRBV5-3 to TRBJ2-7; TRBD2 matches 8 bases. TRBV5-3 is reported as an ORF; its role is uncertain. Trimming cost V 1 base and J 5 bases; bases outside gene matches: 17. This CDR3 comprises 18 residues. The CDR3 DNA follows: TGTGCCAGAAGCTTGTCGAAGCGGGAGTGCCCTGGAGGTCACGAGCAGTACTTC. It translates to CARSLSKRECPGGHEQYF.

This clone was detected only a few times. The chain employs TRBV7-8 and TRBJ2-2, with a possible D match to TRBD2 (6 bases). The ends were cut back, 2 bases at V and 3 bases at J, with 10 bases in the middle. The CDR3 length is 15 residues. The germline V gene encodes CDR1 SGHVS and CDR2 FQNEAQ. CDR3 sequence: CASSLRELDTGELFF. Written as DNA, the CDR3 is TGTGCCAGCAGCTTACGGGAGTTGGACACCGGGGAGCTGTTTTTT.

The chain joins TRBV27 to TRBJ2-7; 8 positions match TRBD2. The CDR3 runs to 13 residues. V shed 6 bases and J 5 bases; nucleotides not matched to a gene: 6. Germline CDR1 MNHEY, CDR2 SMNVEV (reference sequence). CDR3 sequence (DNA): TGTGCCAGCAGGTTAGCGGGATCGGACGAGCAGTACTTC. This encodes CASRLAGSDEQYF.

The chain has TRBV30 and TRBJ2-2; D is uncertain. The CDR3 is 13 amino acids. The V end lost 2 bases, the J end lost 1 base, and 5 bases lay between the germline ends. Germline lookup yields CDR1 GTSNPN and CDR2 SVGIG (reference sequence). CDR3: CAWSRGNTGELFF. The CDR3 nucleotides read TGTGCCTGGAGTCGAGGGAACACCGGGGAGCTGTTTTTT.

V gene TRBV7-8 combines with J gene TRBJ1-1; D ambiguous. Trimming stripped 1 base from V and 2 bases from J, with 11 bases between. The germline gives CDR1 SGHVS, CDR2 FQNEAQ. The CDR3 contains 15 residues. As DNA, the CDR3 is TGTGCCAGCAGCTTAGTGGAGGGAATCAACACTGAAGCTTTCTTT. It translates to CASSLVEGINTEAFF.

Here the CDR3 reads CASSQGVGLGANVLTF. DNA of the CDR3: TGTGCCAGCAGCCAAGGGGTCGGGTTGGGGGCCAACGTCCTGACTTTC. This chain joins TRBV4-2 and TRBJ2-6, with D unclear. Trimming left V 1 base short and J 4 bases short, with 11 bases between. Germline CDR1 reads LGHNA; CDR2 reads YNFKEQ. This CDR3 has 16 amino acids.

V usage is TRBV19 and J usage is TRBJ2-7, with a weak D call TRBD2 (6 bases). Germline CDR1 and CDR2: LNHDA and SQIVND (reference sequence). Trimming stripped 4 bases from V and 4 bases from J, with 11 bases between. The CDR3 extends over 13 amino acids. CDR3 protein: CASSREESYEQYF. CDR3 DNA sequence: TGTGCCAGTAGTAGGGAGGAGAGTTACGAGCAGTACTTC.

The rearrangement joins TRBV10-3 to TRBJ2-3; TRBD2 might be the D (5 bases). In germline, CDR1 is ENHRY, CDR2 SYGVKD. The CDR3 extends over 13 amino acids. Trimming took 0 bases from V and 6 from J, leaving 7 bases between them. The CDR3 loop is CAISESGGDTQYF. The CDR3, as DNA: TGTGCCATCAGTGAGTCCGGCGGGGATACGCAGTATTTT.

This clone was detected only a few times. The V call is TRBV7-8, the J call TRBJ1-5; 7 bases map to TRBD1. The CDR3 is 17 amino acids. The V gene end was trimmed by 4 bases and the J gene end by 0 bases; junction bases not matched to a gene: 9. The germline V gene encodes CDR1 SGHVS and CDR2 FQNEAQ. The CDR3 DNA is TGTGCCAGCAGCTCCCGGACAGGCATGAGTAGCAATCAGCCCCAGCATTTT. Amino acid sequence: CASSSRTGMSSNQPQHF.

V and J are TRBV4-1 and TRBJ2-3, with no clear D. The CDR3 spans 15 residues. The V and J ends lost 6 bases and 4 bases respectively, with 17 bases between them. Germline-derived CDR1 and CDR2 are MGHRA and YSYEKL. The CDR3 sequence is CASSPPRSLADTQYF. The CDR3 DNA reads as TGCGCCAGCAGTCCACCTAGGAGCTTAGCAGATACGCAGTATTTT.

The CDR3 region is CASSLFFPDRAIYEQYF. The DNA of the CDR3 is TGTGCCAGCAGCCTTTTTTTTCCGGACAGGGCGATTTACGAGCAGTACTTC. The chain links TRBV7-9 to TRBJ2-7, with 8 positions matching TRBD1. With V trimmed by 5 bases and J by 4 bases, 16 bases remained unmatched. The CDR3 is made up of 17 amino acids. Germline-derived CDR1 and CDR2 are SEHNR and FQNEAQ (reference sequence). The complete variable domain, with remaining parts taken from reference TRBV7-9 and TRBJ2-7, reads DTGVSQNPRHKITKRGQNVTFRCDPISEHNRLYWYRQTLGQGPEFLTYFQNEAQLEKSRLLSDRFSAERPKGSFSTLEIQRTEQGDSAMYLCASSLFFPDRAIYEQYFGPGTRLTVT.

In this sample, this clone turned up once. The CDR3 DNA reads as TGCGCCAGCAGCTTGGGTAGCGGCCGCAGCACAGATACGCAGTATTTT. Translation: CASSLGSGRSTDTQYF. The chain links TRBV5-1 to TRBJ2-3, with a weak D call TRBD2 (6 bases). The CDR3 has 16 amino acids. V lost 0 bases and J lost 0, with 11 bases in between. Germline CDR1 and CDR2: SGHRS and YFSETQ.

The gene calls are TRBV28 and TRBJ1-5, with 9 bases fitting TRBD1. The length of the CDR3 is 14 residues. The ends lost 6 bases at V and 6 bases at J; junction bases unmatched: 6. The germline gives CDR1 MDHEN, CDR2 SYDVKM. The CDR3 protein is CASSYGQGSQPQHF. In DNA form, the CDR3 reads TGTGCCAGCAGCTACGGACAGGGGAGTCAGCCCCAGCATTTT. The full variable domain, rest sourced from reference TRBV28 and TRBJ1-5, is DVKVTQSSRYLVKRTGEKVFLECVQDMDHENMFWYRQDPGLGLRLIYFSYDVKMKEKGDIPEGYSVSREKKERFSLILESASTNQTSMYLCASSYGQGSQPQHFGDGTRLSIL.

The V call is TRBV19, the J call TRBJ2-3; D possibly corresponds to TRBD2 (6 bases). Trimming stripped 3 bases from V and 0 bases from J, with 10 bases between. CDR1 is LNHDA, CDR2 SQIVND, per germline (reference sequence). CDR3 size: 15 residues. CDR3 residues: CASSIGTRSTDTQYF. In nucleotides, the CDR3 is TGTGCCAGTAGTATCGGGACTCGAAGCACAGATACGCAGTATTTT.

This clone was detected only a few times. V is TRBV18 and J is TRBJ2-7; tentative D call: TRBD2 (6 bases). From germline, CDR1 is KGHSH and CDR2 LQKENI. The V and J ends lost 0 bases and 4 bases respectively, with 16 bases between them. The CDR3 is 16 amino acids. The CDR3 reads CASSPPVEGRTYEQYF. The DNA of the CDR3 is TGTGCCAGCTCACCACCGGTGGAAGGGAGGACGTACGAGCAGTACTTC.

This clone was counted between two and nine times. This rearrangement joins TRBV10-3 to TRBJ1-4; 9 nucleotides agree with TRBD1. The CDR3 extends over 13 amino acids. The V segment lost 8 bases and the J segment 8 bases; nucleotides outside the gene matches: 6. The germline V gene encodes CDR1 ENHRY and CDR2 SYGVKD. The CDR3 nucleotides are TGTGCCATCTCCGACAGGGGGGGCGAAAAACTGTTTTTT. This gives the protein CAISDRGGEKLFF.